The subject of this entry is one T cell receptor beta chain. These data come from a study of blood T cell repertoires in COVID-19. Authors' processing steps: Nucleated cell number was recorded as an estimate derived from reference gene primer amplification. Assay used: immunoSEQ multiplex PCR; TCRdb lists only in-frame clones, some missing. Clone size and the V and J calls come from that table; the DNA yielded D and trimming. The sample lists 200,000 to 250,000 clones, approximately 83% seen once, with roughly 4.8% in the top ten. Germline V lookup: CDR1 SGHVS, CDR2 FNYEAQ. The CDR3 is 15 amino acids. V lost 5 bases, J lost 5 bases, and 10 bases stayed unmatched. Participants spanned ages about 18 to 100 years and resided in over 20 US areas. A PCR-confirmed or clinician-diagnosed COVID-19 case had contacted exposed participants within 2 weeks of entry.

This receptor was identified in a woman between 50 and 59 years old who had been exposed to COVID-19. The chain links TRBV7-6 to TRBJ2-5, with 8 bases matching TRBD1. Sequencing was carried out using PBMCs or T cells enriched from blood (not recorded which). The CDR3 region has the DNA TGTGCCAGCAGCCCACAGGGGGTCCTAGGGGAGACCCAGTACTTC. Translated, it gives CASSPQGVLGETQYF. The full variable domain, rest sourced from reference TRBV7-6 and TRBJ2-5, is GAGVSQSPRYKVTKRGQDVALRCDPISGHVSLYWYRQALGQGPEFLTYFNYEAQQDKSGLPNDRFSAERPEGSISTLTIQRTEQRDSAMYRCASSPQGVLGETQYFGPGTRLLVL.